Listed here are 13 T cell receptor beta chains from one sample, sequenced in a study of T cell changes during pregnancy in multiple sclerosis (dated by TCRdb to the late 2010s). The library was built by means of the immunoSEQ multiplex PCR assay. This is the immuneACCESS table as TCRdb keeps it, with only in-frame sequences that have V and J called. A part of the clones is gone; compared with another copy, unresolved V genes explain less than half, and the rest is unexplained. This sample lists over 45,000 clones; roughly 90% were detected once. In total, the top ten clones hold 1.5% of the sample. This specimen was peripheral blood, taken in the first trimester of pregnancy. All receptors derive from a female donor in good health, enrolled as a control in a pregnancy study.

This chain connects TRBV9 to TRBJ2-7, with a weak D call TRBD1 (6 bases). Germline CDR1 and CDR2: SGDLS and YYNGEE. V lost 0 bases, J lost 2 bases, and 9 bases lay in between. This CDR3 spans 14 amino acids. The CDR3 nucleotides read TGTGCCAGCAGCGTAGGGGGGCCCACCTACGAGCAGTACTTC. Residues: CASSVGGPTYEQYF.

The chain couples TRBV6-5 to TRBJ2-5; possibly TRBD2 for D (7 bases). The CDR3 is 13 amino acids. The germline gives CDR1 MNHEY, CDR2 SVGAGI. Deletions cut 6 bases from V and 2 bases from J, with 10 bases between. The CDR3 is CASRGGGQETQYF. The DNA for the CDR3 is TGTGCCAGCAGGGGAGGGGGGCAAGAGACCCAGTACTTC.

The chain uses TRBV6-5 and TRBJ1-1; D possibly corresponds to TRBD1 (5 bases). Germline V gene lookup returns CDR1 MNHEY and CDR2 SVGAGI. V was shortened by 5 bases and J by 4 bases, with 14 bases between the two germline ends. The CDR3 contains 14 residues. CDR3 DNA: TGTGCCAGCAGTAGCTCCCGGGGGGGCACTGAAGCTTTCTTT. Translating gives CASSSSRGGTEAFF.

The chain recombines TRBV18 with TRBJ2-3; possible D gene TRBD2, 5 bases. The V gene lost 1 base and the J gene lost 8 bases, with 7 bases spanning the gap. The CDR3 is 12 residues long. Looked up from germline, CDR1 is KGHSH and CDR2 is LQKENI. CDR3 DNA sequence: TGTGCCAGCTCACCACAAGGAGGTACGCAGTATTTT. Amino acids: CASSPQGGTQYF. Full variable domain (outside the CDR3, taken from reference TRBV18 and TRBJ2-3): NAGVMQNPRHLVRRRGQEARLRCSPMKGHSHVYWYRQLPEEGLKFMVYLQKENIIDESGMPKERFSAEFPKEGPSILRIQQVVRGDSAAYFCASSPQGGTQYFGPGTRLTVL.

This sequence joins TRBV5-1 and TRBJ1-6; TRBD1 matches 7 bases. V lost 3 bases to trimming and J lost 8 bases; unmatched junction nucleotides: 5. Germline-derived CDR1 and CDR2 are SGHRS and YFSETQ. CDR3 length equals 14 residues. Written as DNA, the CDR3 is TGCGCCAGCAGCTCCGGACAGGACTATTCACCCCTCCACTTT. This codes for CASSSGQDYSPLHF. Filled out from reference TRBV5-1 and TRBJ1-6, the complete variable domain reads KAGVTQTPRYLIKTRGQQVTLSCSPISGHRSVSWYQQTPGQGLQFLFEYFSETQRNKGNFPGRFSGRQFSNSRSEMNVSTLELGDSALYLCASSSGQDYSPLHFGNGTRLTVT.

This clone showed up just once. One end of the junction fails to match germline, which may point to a read error. This chain joins TRBV6-1 and TRBJ1-2, with D unclear. CDR1 is MNHNS, CDR2 SASEGT, per germline. The CDR3 extends over 13 amino acids. CDR3 loop: CASREGVNYGYTF. The CDR3 nucleotides read TGTGCCAGCAGAGAAGGAGTTAACTATGGCTACACCTTC.

The chain has TRBV6-6 and TRBJ2-2, with unresolved D. The CDR3 spans 15 residues. Germline V gene sequence: CDR1 MNHNY, CDR2 SVGAGI (reference sequence). The ends were cut back, 8 bases at V and 4 bases at J, with 17 bases in the middle. CDR3 loop: CASYHGDFGTGELFF. DNA of the CDR3: TGTGCCAGCTACCACGGAGACTTTGGCACCGGGGAGCTGTTTTTT.

The CDR3 DNA reads TGTGCCAGCAGTGGGGGGGGGACTGTCAATTCACCCCTCCACTTT. Amino acid sequence: CASSGGGTVNSPLHF. The chain joins TRBV2 to TRBJ1-6; D may be TRBD1 (5 bases). The CDR3 runs 15 residues. CDR1 is SNHLY and CDR2 is FYNNEI in the germline V gene. Trimming removed 4 bases from V and 7 bases from J, with 14 bases in between.

This chain links TRBV4-2 with TRBJ2-7, with TRBD2 identical over 7 bases. The trim removed 0 bases at V and 2 bases at J, leaving 7 bases unmatched. The V gene's germline CDR1 is LGHNA and CDR2 YNFKEQ. This CDR3 comprises 16 residues. The CDR3 DNA is TGTGCCAGCAGCCAAGATCCCGGGGGAGGGCCCTACGAGCAGTACTTC. It yields the protein CASSQDPGGGPYEQYF.

The chain carries TRBV27 and TRBJ2-1; the D gene is possibly TRBD2 (7 bases). Germline values: CDR1 MNHEY, CDR2 SMNVEV (reference sequence). The V gene lost 5 bases and the J gene lost 6 bases, with 14 bases spanning the gap. The CDR3 is 14 residues long. In DNA form, the CDR3 reads TGTGCCAGCAGTGAGAGAAGGGGGGGCAATGAGCAGTTCTTC. Amino acid sequence: CASSERRGGNEQFF.

CDR3 sequence reads: CASSHSGLGAKNIQYF. In DNA form, the CDR3 reads TGCGCCAGCAGCCATTCAGGGTTAGGAGCCAAAAACATTCAGTACTTC. V and J are TRBV5-1 and TRBJ2-4; tentative D call: TRBD1 (5 bases). V was cut by 4 bases and J by 0 bases, with 14 bases left in between. Germline V gives CDR1 SGHRS, CDR2 YFSETQ. The CDR3 sequence is 16 residues long.

V and J are TRBV10-1 and TRBJ2-2, with 9 nucleotides matching TRBD2. Germline CDR1 WNHNN, CDR2 SYGVQD (reference sequence). This CDR3 region has 15 residues. The V and J ends lost 6 bases and 8 bases, in that order; junction bases with no gene match: 10. CDR3 sequence (DNA): TGCGCCAGCAGCGCTGCGGTAGCGGGGGCTGGGGAGCTGTTTTTT. Residues: CASSAAVAGAGELFF.

This chain connects TRBV11-2 to TRBJ2-5; 14 nucleotides agree with TRBD2. Germline CDR1 is SGHAT and CDR2 is FQNNGV. The CDR3 covers 15 residues. V shed 5 bases, J shed 4 bases, and the junction held 3 bases outside the gene matches. The CDR3 DNA reads as TGTGCCAGCAGCCGGGGACTAGCGGGAGCAGAGACCCAGTACTTC. Translated, it gives CASSRGLAGAETQYF.